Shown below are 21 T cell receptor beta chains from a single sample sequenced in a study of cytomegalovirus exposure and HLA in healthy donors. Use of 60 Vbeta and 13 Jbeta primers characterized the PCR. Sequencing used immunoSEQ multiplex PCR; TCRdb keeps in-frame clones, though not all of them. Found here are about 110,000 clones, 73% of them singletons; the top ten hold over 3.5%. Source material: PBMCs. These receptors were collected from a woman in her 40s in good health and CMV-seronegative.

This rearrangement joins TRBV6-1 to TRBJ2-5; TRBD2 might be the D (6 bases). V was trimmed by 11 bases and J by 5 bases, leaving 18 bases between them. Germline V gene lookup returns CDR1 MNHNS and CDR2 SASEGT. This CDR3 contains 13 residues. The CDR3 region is CASKTSGVETQYF. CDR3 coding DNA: TGTGCCTCGAAGACCTCGGGGGTCGAGACCCAGTACTTC.

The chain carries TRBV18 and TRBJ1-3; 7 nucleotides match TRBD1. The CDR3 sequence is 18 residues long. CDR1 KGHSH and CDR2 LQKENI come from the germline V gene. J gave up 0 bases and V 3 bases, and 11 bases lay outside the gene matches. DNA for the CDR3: TGTGCCAGCTCACCCATCGAGTGGACAGGAACCTCTGGAAACACCATATATTTT. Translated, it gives CASSPIEWTGTSGNTIYF.

The CDR3 protein is CASSVRLAGVSEQYF. The CDR3, as DNA: TGTGCCAGCAGCGTGCGGCTAGCGGGAGTATCCGAGCAGTACTTC. V and J are TRBV7-8 and TRBJ2-7, with 10 nucleotides matching TRBD2. The CDR3 is 15 residues long. CDR1 is SGHVS, CDR2 FQNEAQ, per germline. After removal of 5 bases from V and 6 bases from J, the junction contained 10 bases not matched to a gene.

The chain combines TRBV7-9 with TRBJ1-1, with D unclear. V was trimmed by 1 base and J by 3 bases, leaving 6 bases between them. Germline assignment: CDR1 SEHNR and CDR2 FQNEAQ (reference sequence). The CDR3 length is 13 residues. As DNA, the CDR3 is TGTGCCAGCAGCTTAGTGGCTGACACTGAAGCTTTCTTT. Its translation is CASSLVADTEAFF.

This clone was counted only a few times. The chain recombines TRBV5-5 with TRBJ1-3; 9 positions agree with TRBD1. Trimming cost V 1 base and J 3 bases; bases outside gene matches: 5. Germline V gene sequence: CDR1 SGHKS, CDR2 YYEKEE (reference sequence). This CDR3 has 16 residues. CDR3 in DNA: TGTGCCAGCAGCTTGTTGACAGGGGGATTTGGAAACACCATATATTTT. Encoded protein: CASSLLTGGFGNTIYF.

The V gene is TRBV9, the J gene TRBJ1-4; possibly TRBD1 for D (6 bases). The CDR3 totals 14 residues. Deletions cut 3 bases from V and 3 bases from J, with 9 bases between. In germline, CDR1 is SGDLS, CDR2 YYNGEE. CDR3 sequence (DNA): TGTGCCAGCAGCGACCCAGGGGCTAATGAAAAACTGTTTTTT. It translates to CASSDPGANEKLFF.

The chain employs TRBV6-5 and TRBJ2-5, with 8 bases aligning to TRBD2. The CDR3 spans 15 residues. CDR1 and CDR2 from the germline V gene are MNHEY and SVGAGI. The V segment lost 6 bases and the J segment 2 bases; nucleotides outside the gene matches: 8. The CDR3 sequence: CASSVGSGGQETQYF. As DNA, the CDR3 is TGTGCCAGCAGCGTCGGCAGCGGGGGACAAGAGACCCAGTACTTC.

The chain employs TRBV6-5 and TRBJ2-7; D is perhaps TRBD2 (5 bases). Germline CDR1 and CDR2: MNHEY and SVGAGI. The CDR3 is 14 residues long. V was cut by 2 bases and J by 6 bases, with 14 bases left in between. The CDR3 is CASSYGLGSPEQYF. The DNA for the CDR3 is TGTGCCAGCAGTTACGGGTTAGGGAGCCCCGAGCAGTACTTC.

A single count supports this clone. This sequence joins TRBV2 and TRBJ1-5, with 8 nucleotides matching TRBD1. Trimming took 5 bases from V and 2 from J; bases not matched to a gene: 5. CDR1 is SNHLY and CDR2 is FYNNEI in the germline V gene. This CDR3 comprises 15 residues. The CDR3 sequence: CASSRDRRGNQPQHF. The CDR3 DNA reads TGTGCCAGCAGTCGGGACAGGCGCGGCAATCAGCCCCAGCATTTT.

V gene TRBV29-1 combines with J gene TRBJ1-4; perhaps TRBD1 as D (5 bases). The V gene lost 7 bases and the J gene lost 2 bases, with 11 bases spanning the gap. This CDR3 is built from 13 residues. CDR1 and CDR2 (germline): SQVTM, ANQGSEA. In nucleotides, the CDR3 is TGCAGCGCGGACGCAGGGACTAATGAAAAACTGTTTTTT. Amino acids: CSADAGTNEKLFF.

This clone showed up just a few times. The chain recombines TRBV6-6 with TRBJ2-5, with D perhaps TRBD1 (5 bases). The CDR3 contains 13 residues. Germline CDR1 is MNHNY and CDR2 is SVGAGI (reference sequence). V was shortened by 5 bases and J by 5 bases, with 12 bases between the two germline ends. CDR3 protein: CASSGAPGETQYF. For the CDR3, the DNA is TGTGCCAGCAGTGGGGCCCCAGGGGAGACCCAGTACTTC.

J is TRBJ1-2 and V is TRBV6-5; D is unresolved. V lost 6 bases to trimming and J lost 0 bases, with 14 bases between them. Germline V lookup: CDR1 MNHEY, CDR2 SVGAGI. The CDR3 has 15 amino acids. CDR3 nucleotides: TGTGCCAGCAGCCGACCGGGATATTCTAACTATGGCTACACCTTC. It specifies CASSRPGYSNYGYTF.

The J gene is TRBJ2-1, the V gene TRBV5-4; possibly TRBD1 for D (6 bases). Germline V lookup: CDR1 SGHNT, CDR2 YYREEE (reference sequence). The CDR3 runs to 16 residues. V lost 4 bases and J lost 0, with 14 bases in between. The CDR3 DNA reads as TGTGCCAGCAGCCGGAAACAGGGAAGCTCCTACAATGAGCAGTTCTTC. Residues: CASSRKQGSSYNEQFF.

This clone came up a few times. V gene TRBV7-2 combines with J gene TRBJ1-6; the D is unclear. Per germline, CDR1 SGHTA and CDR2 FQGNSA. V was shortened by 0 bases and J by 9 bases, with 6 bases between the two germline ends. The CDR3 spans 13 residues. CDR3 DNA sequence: TGTGCCAGCAGCTTAGCGCCCGGTTCACCCCTCCACTTT. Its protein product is CASSLAPGSPLHF.

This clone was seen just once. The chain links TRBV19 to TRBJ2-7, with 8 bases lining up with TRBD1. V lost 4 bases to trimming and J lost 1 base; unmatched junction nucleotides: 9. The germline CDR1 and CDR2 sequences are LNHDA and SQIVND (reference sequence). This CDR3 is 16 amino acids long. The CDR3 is CASSKIGQGGSYEQYF. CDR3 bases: TGTGCCAGTAGTAAAATTGGACAGGGTGGGTCCTACGAGCAGTACTTC.

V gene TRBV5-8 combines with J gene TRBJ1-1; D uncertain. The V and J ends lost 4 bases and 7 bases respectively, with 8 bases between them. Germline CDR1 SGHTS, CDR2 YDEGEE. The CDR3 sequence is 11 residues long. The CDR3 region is CASSRVDEAFF. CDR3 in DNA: TGTGCCAGCAGCCGGGTCGATGAAGCTTTCTTT.

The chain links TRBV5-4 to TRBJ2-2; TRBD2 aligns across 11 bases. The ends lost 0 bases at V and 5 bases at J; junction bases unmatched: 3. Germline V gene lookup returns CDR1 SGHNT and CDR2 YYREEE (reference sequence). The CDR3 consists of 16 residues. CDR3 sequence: CASSLEASGGTGELFF. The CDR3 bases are TGTGCCAGCAGCTTGGAAGCTAGCGGGGGGACCGGGGAGCTGTTTTTT.

For the CDR3, the DNA is TGTGCCAGCAGCAAGGGACTAGCGGGAGGTGGAAGGTGCACAGATACGCAGTATTTT. It yields the protein CASSKGLAGGGRCTDTQYF. This sequence joins TRBV21-1 and TRBJ2-3; TRBD2 reflects the table's D call only, with no check against the DNA. TRBV21-1 is labeled a pseudogene. The CDR3 is made up of 19 amino acids.

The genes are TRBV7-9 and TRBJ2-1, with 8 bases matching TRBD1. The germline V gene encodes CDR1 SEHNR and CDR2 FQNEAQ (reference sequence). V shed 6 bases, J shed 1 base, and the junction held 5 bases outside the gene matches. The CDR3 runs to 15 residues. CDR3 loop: CASSSDRGSYNEQFF. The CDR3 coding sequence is TGTGCCAGCAGTTCCGACAGGGGTTCCTACAATGAGCAGTTCTTC.

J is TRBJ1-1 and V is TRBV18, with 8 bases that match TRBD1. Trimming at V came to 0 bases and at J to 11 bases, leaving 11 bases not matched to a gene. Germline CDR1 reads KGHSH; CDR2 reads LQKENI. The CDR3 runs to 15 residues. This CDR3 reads CASSPPDRGAGIAFF. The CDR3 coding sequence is TGTGCCAGCTCACCACCCGACAGGGGCGCTGGGATTGCTTTCTTT.

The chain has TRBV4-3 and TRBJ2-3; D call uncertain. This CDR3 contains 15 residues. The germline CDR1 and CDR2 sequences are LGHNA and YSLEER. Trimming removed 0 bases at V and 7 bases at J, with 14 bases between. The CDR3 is CASSQDRTTQNTQYF. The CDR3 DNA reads TGCGCCAGCAGCCAAGATCGAACAACACAGAATACGCAGTATTTT.